The rows below give T cell receptor beta chains drawn from one sample of a study of T cells after yellow fever vaccination. TCRdb reprocessed the 5' RACE reads with MiXCR, giving one entry per CDR3 protein. The table includes approximately 350,000 distinct CDR3 sequences, roughly 10% detected once. The material was PBMCs, obtained on the day of the first yellow fever vaccination. The receptor set was obtained from a man between 18 and 29 years old who received the YFV17D yellow fever vaccine. Each CDR3 is given with its conserved first and last residue. D genes are given only for firm matches. Clone sizes are given selectively: once, few, many, or a class where the clone is expanded.

J gene	D gene	V gene	clone size	CDR3 DNA	CDR3 protein
TRBJ1-1	-	TRBV24-1	-	TGTGCCACCAGTGTAGACAGTCTCACTGAAGCTTTCTTT	CATSVDSLTEAFF
TRBJ1-6	-	TRBV6-1	-	TGTGCCAGCAGTGTAATGACAGATCATAATTCACCCCTCCACTTT	CASSVMTDHNSPLHF
TRBJ2-7	-	TRBV12-3/TRBV12-4	few	TGTGCCAGCAGTCCGATCAGGAGCTCCTACGAGCAGTACTTC	CASSPIRSSYEQYF
TRBJ2-1	TRBD1	TRBV29-1	-	TGCAGCGTTGGAGCCATGGGACAGTGGGATAATGAGCAGTTCTTC	CSVGAMGQWDNEQFF
TRBJ1-4	-	TRBV28	-	TGTGCCAGCCGGACAACCACAGGCGAAAAACTGTTTTTT	CASRTTTGEKLFF
TRBJ1-2	-	TRBV6-5	few	TGTGCCAGCAGTTACTCGAGGGAGACCAACTATGGCTACACCTTC	CASSYSRETNYGYTF
TRBJ2-7	TRBD2	TRBV2	few	TGTGCCAGCAGTGAACGGGGGGTATACGAGCAGTACTTC	CASSERGVYEQYF
TRBJ1-5	-	TRBV10-3	-	TGTGCCATCAAGGCAGGGTACAACCAGCCCCAGCATTTT	CAIKAGYNQPQHF
TRBJ1-2	-	TRBV5-1	many	TGCGCCAGCAGCTCCGGACCAAAGATGGGAGGCTACACCTTC	CASSSGPKMGGYTF
TRBJ1-2	-	TRBV7-9	once	TGTGCCAGCGTACGGCCTCCGGTCTATGGCTACACCTTC	CASVRPPVYGYTF
TRBJ2-2	-	TRBV14	once	TGTGCCAGCAGCCAAGCCTACGGGCGGGACATCGGGGAGCTGTTTTTT	CASSQAYGRDIGELFF
TRBJ1-3	TRBD1	TRBV6-1	many	TGTGCCAGCAGTCAGGGGGCGGAAGGAAACACCATATATTTT	CASSQGAEGNTIYF
TRBJ2-3	-	TRBV7-2	-	TGTGCCAGCAGCCAGCGGGTCTCGTGGGTTACAGATACGCAGTATTTT	CASSQRVSWVTDTQYF
TRBJ2-7	TRBD1	TRBV6-1	few	TGTGCCAGCAGCGAGGGGACAGGCGGATGGGGCGAGCAGTACTTC	CASSEGTGGWGEQYF
TRBJ2-5	-	TRBV5-8	-	TGTGCCAGCAGCCACACCCTTGCCCAGGAGACCCAGTACTTC	CASSHTLAQETQYF
TRBJ2-5	TRBD2	TRBV28	few	TGTGCCAGCAGTTTGGGAGGGCTAGCGTTTGGGACCCAGTACTTC	CASSLGGLAFGTQYF
TRBJ1-2	-	TRBV5-1	many	TGCGCCAGCAGCTTGGGGCCAGGCAACTATGGCTACACCTTC	CASSLGPGNYGYTF
TRBJ1-1	-	TRBV28	few	TGTGCCAGCAGTTACCTGACCACTGAAGCTTTCTTT	CASSYLTTEAFF
TRBJ1-2	-	TRBV13	many	TGTGCCAGCAGCCATCGGGACTATGGCTACACCTTC	CASSHRDYGYTF
TRBJ2-3	-	TRBV12-3/TRBV12-4	-	TGTGCCAGCAGTTTCTCGTGGCACGCAGATACGCAGTATTTT	CASSFSWHADTQYF
TRBJ1-1	-	TRBV25-1	many	TGTGCCAGCAGTGAAAGGTCCCAGCCGAACACTGAAGCTTTCTTT	CASSERSQPNTEAFF
TRBJ1-1	-	TRBV20-1	-	TGCAGTGCTAGAGATCGGGCCGAACTAGGCACTGAAGCTTTCTTT	CSARDRAELGTEAFF
TRBJ2-3	-	TRBV2	few	TGTGCCGGCACGGGGGACCGCACAGATACGCAGTATTTT	CAGTGDRTDTQYF
TRBJ2-7	-	TRBV5-6	-	TGTGCCAGCAGGGTTGCGGCCGGAGAGCAGTACTTC	CASRVAAGEQYF
TRBJ1-2	-	TRBV2	-	TGTGCCAGCAAAACCAAAATGGGCATATATGGCTACACCTTC	CASKTKMGIYGYTF
TRBJ1-1	TRBD1	TRBV30	-	TGTGCCTGGAGTTTACGCCCGGGACAGGGACCTGAAGCTTTCTTT	CAWSLRPGQGPEAFF
TRBJ1-5	-	TRBV4-2	few	TGTGCCAGCAGCCAAGATTATAGTCAGCCCCAGCATTTT	CASSQDYSQPQHF
TRBJ2-2	TRBD1	TRBV7-9	few	TGTGCCAGCAGCTTAATTGGCGGACAGGGTTTCACCGGGGAGCTGTTTTTT	CASSLIGGQGFTGELFF
TRBJ2-3	TRBD1	TRBV28	-	TGTGCCAGCAGCGACACAGGGGGTTTCACAGATACGCAGTATTTT	CASSDTGGFTDTQYF
TRBJ2-3	-	TRBV6-1	-	TGTGCCAGCAGTCGAAGCACTGCGGGTCCAACAGATACGCAGTATTTT	CASSRSTAGPTDTQYF
TRBJ2-5	TRBD2	TRBV7-9	few	TGTGCCAGCGTCCTGGGTAGCGGGGGGCAAGAGACCCAGTACTTC	CASVLGSGGQETQYF
TRBJ2-1	-	TRBV7-2	few	TGTGCCAGCAGCCCCCAACTGGGGTCCTACAATGAGCAGTTCTTC	CASSPQLGSYNEQFF
TRBJ1-1	-	TRBV7-9	-	TGTGCCAGCAGCTTAGGGTGGATGAACACTGAAGCTTTCTTT	CASSLGWMNTEAFF
TRBJ1-5	-	TRBV28	few	TGTGCCAGCACCTCCCCGATGGAACAGCCCCAGCATTTT	CASTSPMEQPQHF
TRBJ1-1	-	TRBV7-9	many	TGTGCCAGCAGCTTAGAACGGCAGAACACTGAAGCTTTCTTT	CASSLERQNTEAFF